This TCR beta chain comes out of a study of PD-L1 blockade in urothelial cancer. Study at large: In the patient group, most of the 29 were males with bladder-origin urothelial cancer. Blood analysis was done at 3 weeks (second dose) and 6 weeks after treatment began.

This clone appeared a single time. V was pared by 0 bases and J by 4 bases, with 12 bases between. Looked up from germline, CDR1 is LNHNV and CDR2 is YYDKDF (reference sequence). The CDR3 sequence is 15 residues long. Assay: immunoSEQ multiplex PCR; the TCRdb copy retains only in-frame clones and omits some. The sample holds approximately 56,000 clones, around 86% seen once. Specified time point: pretreatment peripheral blood. Metastatic or locally advanced urothelial carcinoma was present in the patients. This TCR was recovered from a man between 65 and 79 years old with urothelial cancer. The chain uses TRBV15 and TRBJ2-5; maybe TRBD1 (5 bases). This material consisted of PBMCs, taken around atezolizumab (anti-PD-L1) treatment. This CDR3 reads CATSRDDSRGETQYF. CDR3 coding DNA: TGTGCCACCAGCAGAGACGACAGTAGGGGAGAGACCCAGTACTTC. Full variable domain (missing parts from reference TRBV15 and TRBJ2-5): DAMVIQNPRYQVTQFGKPVTLSCSQTLNHNVMYWYQQKSSQAPKLLFHYYDKDFNNEADTPDNFQSRRPNTSFCFLDIRSPGLGDTAMYLCATSRDDSRGETQYFGPGTRLLVL.